This record looks at one T cell receptor beta chain sequence and its context. The entry originates in a study of immune evolution from preneoplasia to lung adenocarcinoma. Libraries were prepared by immunoSEQ multiplex PCR; TCRdb keeps only in-frame clonotypes and omits some of them. The repertoire holds tens of thousands of clones, with around 80% as singletons. This clonotype was obtained from a person between 55 and 69 years old with lung adenocarcinoma. The sample was FFPE invasive lung adenocarcinoma tissue.

CDR3 nucleotide sequence: TGTGCCAGCAGCTTAGCAGGGGCGGGAGGCCCTGGGACCCAGTACTTC. Translating gives CASSLAGAGGPGTQYF. This chain uses TRBV11-3 with TRBJ2-5; 8 bases align to TRBD2. V lost 1 base, J lost 7 bases, and 11 bases stayed unmatched. The CDR3 is 16 residues long. Germline V lookup: CDR1 SGHNT, CDR2 YENEEA.